Below are 14 T cell receptor beta chains sequenced from a single sample in a study of T cells in Graves' hyperthyroidism and ophthalmopathy. TCR beta CDR3 region amplification was performed from RNA transcripts. Primed by the HTBI set, a first-round RT-PCR was run on the TCR CDR3. TCRdb processed the multiplex PCR reads anew with MiXCR; each CDR3 protein has one entry. The sample has about 400,000 distinct CDR3 sequences, more than 12% seen once. Sequencing was carried out using blood. Every receptor here comes from a woman younger than 45 with Graves' ophthalmopathy.

This clonotype was counted ten times or more. The chain has TRBV6-2 or TRBV6-3 and TRBJ1-4; D is unresolved. V lost 6 bases and J 0 bases, leaving 20 bases between the germline ends. The CDR3 is made up of 18 amino acids. The germline CDR1 and CDR2 sequences are MNHEY and SVGEGT. The CDR3 loop is CASSNTLTRRTTNEKLFF. The CDR3 DNA reads TGTGCCAGCAGCAACACCCTGACCAGGAGAACAACTAATGAAAAACTGTTTTTT.

This clonotype appeared many times. The CDR3 bases are TGTGCCAGCAGTGGTTCAATTGCGCAGGGCAATCAGCCCCAGCATTTT. It translates to CASSGSIAQGNQPQHF. This rearrangement joins TRBV6-1 to TRBJ1-5; no reliable D call. CDR1 is MNHNS, CDR2 SASEGT, per germline. The CDR3 has 16 residues. The V end lost 4 bases, the J end lost 2 bases, and 15 bases lay between the germline ends.

This clonotype was detected ten times or more. The chain joins TRBV5-1 to TRBJ1-1; TRBD1 matches at 7 bases. The V gene's germline CDR1 is SGHRS and CDR2 YFSETQ. J gave up 0 bases and V 6 bases, and 5 bases lay outside the gene matches. The CDR3 extends over 14 amino acids. The CDR3 sequence is CASTHRGMNTEAFF. The DNA for the CDR3 is TGCGCCAGCACCCACAGGGGAATGAACACTGAAGCTTTCTTT.

In its sample, this clonotype was seen many times. V and J are TRBV20-1 and TRBJ1-5, with TRBD1 as a possible D gene (5 bases). CDR3 length equals 15 residues. CDR1 is DFQATT and CDR2 is SNEGSKA in the germline V gene (reference sequence). With 6 bases removed from V and 0 bases from J, the gap between germline ends came to 15 bases. CDR3 protein: CSAHGRQLSNQPQHF. In DNA, the CDR3 is TGCAGTGCCCATGGGAGACAGCTTAGCAATCAGCCCCAGCATTTT.

This clonotype was recorded a few times. At one of its ends the junction is not consistent with the germline gene, which may arise from a read error. The chain uses TRBV4-1 and TRBJ2-3; D might be TRBD2 (6 bases). Germline CDR1 MGHRA, CDR2 YSYEKL. The CDR3 spans 19 residues. CDR3 nucleotide sequence: TGCGCCAGCAGCCAAGAGAGGGCCCTCGGGGGACGAACCACAGATGCGCAGTATTTT. Protein sequence: CASSQERALGGRTTDAQYF.

There are a few counts of this clonotype. The J gene is TRBJ1-1, the V gene TRBV9; 7 bases are a match to TRBD1. Germline assignment: CDR1 SGDLS and CDR2 YYNGEE. The CDR3 runs 15 residues. V was clipped by 3 bases and J by 1 base; unmatched bases: 6. CDR3 sequence (DNA): TGTGCCAGCAGCGGAAGACAGGGCCCGAACACTGAAGCTTTCTTT. It is translated as CASSGRQGPNTEAFF.

This clonotype was seen a handful of times. The chain uses TRBV15 and TRBJ1-2; the match to TRBD1 covers 10 bases. CDR3 length: 16 amino acids. J lost 5 bases, V lost 4 bases, and 10 bases had no gene match. CDR1 and CDR2 from the germline V gene are LNHNV and YYDKDF (reference sequence). CDR3 coding DNA: TGTGCCACCAGCAATTTGGGGACAGGGGAGAGTTATGGCTACACCTTC. This translates into CATSNLGTGESYGYTF.

In this sample, this clonotype turned up many times. The CDR3 loop is CASSEAGLRGTDTQYF. In DNA, the CDR3 is TGTGCCAGCAGTGAAGCGGGGCTGCGGGGCACAGATACGCAGTATTTT. The rearrangement links TRBV6-1 to TRBJ2-3; D tentatively fits TRBD1 or TRBD2 (5 bases each). Trimming cost V 0 bases and J 1 base, with 11 bases left between them. The CDR3 covers 16 residues. Germline V gene data show CDR1 as MNHNS and CDR2 as SASEGT.

This clonotype was recorded at least ten times. The chain combines TRBV27 with TRBJ2-1, with no clear D. The V gene's germline CDR1 is MNHEY and CDR2 SMNVEV (reference sequence). The CDR3 runs to 13 residues. V was clipped by 3 bases and J by 9 bases, with 12 bases between them. CDR3 residues: CASSFQTPGEQFF. The CDR3 DNA reads as TGTGCCAGCAGTTTCCAAACCCCCGGTGAGCAGTTCTTC.

For this clonotype: A read error is possible here, since a much larger clone lies one base away. The CDR3 is CVTSDPGPAGSYNEQFF. The CDR3 DNA is TGTGTCACCAGTGACCCTGGGCCGGCAGGCTCCTACAATGAGCAGTTCTTC. V and J are TRBV24-1 and TRBJ2-1; D unclear. Germline-derived CDR1 and CDR2 are KGHDR and SFDVKD. The CDR3 covers 17 residues.

This clonotype was counted ten times or more. The chain couples TRBV30 to TRBJ1-5; D unresolved. Germline CDR1 and CDR2: GTSNPN and SVGIG (reference sequence). The germline V and J ends were trimmed by 0 bases and 7 bases, with 7 bases remaining between them. CDR3 length: 12 amino acids. The CDR3: CAWSVRDQPQHF. Written as DNA, the CDR3 is TGTGCCTGGAGTGTACGAGACCAGCCCCAGCATTTT. The full variable domain, completed using reference TRBV30 and TRBJ1-5, is SQTIHQWPATLVQPVGSPLSLECTVEGTSNPNLYWYRQAAGRGLQLLFYSVGIGQISSEVPQNLSASRPQDRQFILSSKKLLLSDSGFYLCAWSVRDQPQHFGDGTRLSIL.

A few counts support this clonotype. The V and J genes are TRBV6-5 and TRBJ1-2; 10 bases are shared with TRBD1. Germline V lookup: CDR1 MNHEY, CDR2 SVGAGI. J lost 2 bases, V lost 2 bases, and 8 bases had no gene match. CDR3 length: 17 amino acids. The CDR3 loop reads CASSYLYPGQGNYGYTF. The CDR3 nucleotides are TGTGCCAGCAGTTACCTATATCCGGGACAGGGGAACTATGGCTACACCTTC.

This clonotype showed up just a few times. This clone may be a read error of a much larger clone one base away. The CDR3 ends on some other residue instead of the conserved phenylalanine or tryptophan, so this is likely a read error. The rearrangement links TRBV20-1 to TRBJ1-1; no clear D gene. Germline V gene sequence: CDR1 DFQATT, CDR2 SNEGSKA (reference sequence). This CDR3 has 12 residues. V was clipped by 1 base and J by 5 bases, with 8 bases between them. DNA for the CDR3: TGCAGTGCTAGAGTTCCCGGGACTGAAGCTTTCCTT. Its translation is CSARVPGTEAFL.

This clonotype was counted a single time. This chain joins TRBV28 and TRBJ2-3; 15 nucleotides line up with TRBD2. The CDR3 is made up of 19 amino acids. V lost 5 bases and J lost 0; bases outside the gene matches: 9. Germline V lookup: CDR1 MDHEN, CDR2 SYDVKM. Written as DNA, the CDR3 is TGTGCCAGCAGTAGCCAAGGGACTAGCGGGGGGTCCAGCACAGATACGCAGTATTTT. It is translated as CASSSQGTSGGSSTDTQYF.